This T cell receptor (beta chain) was documented in a study of CD8+ T cells in alopecia areata. A remark on this clone: Its antigen is not identified.

Study outcomes and limitations: Persistence during tofacitinib was seen for many expanded lesional clones in scalp and blood. Both scalp clonality and the expanded CD8+ clones among the top 100 showed a significant decrease with tofacitinib. Researchers report lesional scalp, most notably alopecia totalis/universalis, outstripped normal scalp in clonality.

Treatment noted: oral pan-JAK inhibitor, 5-10 mg twice daily. Patients with alopecia areata provided lesional scalp punch biopsies as well as peripheral blood. RNA, once extracted, was reverse transcribed into cDNA for use as the sequencing template. TCRdb's copy holds only in-frame clones and misses some; the assay was immunoSEQ multiplex PCR. The sample holds about 290,000 clones, 55% to 70% seen once. The CDR3 runs to 16 residues. V gave up 1 base and J gave up 1 base, with 14 bases separating them. Germline CDR1 and CDR2: SGHRS and YFSETQ. The clonotype was recovered from a human donor with alopecia areata. Here the sequenced sample was CD4+ T cells sorted from blood, taken at week 24, from a patient treated with tofacitinib. V gene TRBV5-1 combines with J gene TRBJ1-1, with D perhaps matching TRBD1 (5 bases). The CDR3 DNA sequence: TGCGCCAGCAGCTTGCAGGGTCTGACTGCGAACACTGAAGCTTTCTTT. Translation gives CASSLQGLTANTEAFF.